The 24 T cell receptor beta chains below all came from one sample that was sequenced in a study of blood T cell repertoires in COVID-19. Generated by immunoSEQ multiplex PCR, the TCRdb table keeps only in-frame clones and is missing some. The sample lists fewer than 200,000 clones, more than 70% occurring once. Sequencing input: peripheral blood. The origin of the receptors is a man aged 45-65 years who had recovered from COVID-19.

This clone came up a few times. V and J are TRBV3-1 (or the pseudogene TRBV3-2) and TRBJ1-1, with 12 bases matching TRBD1. The CDR3 runs 14 residues. Trimming at V came to 3 bases and at J to 6 bases, leaving 2 bases not matched to a gene. Germline-derived CDR1 and CDR2 are LGHDT and YNNKEL (reference sequence). CDR3 sequence: CASSQGQGAPEAFF. In nucleotides, the CDR3 is TGTGCCAGCAGCCAGGGACAGGGGGCCCCTGAAGCTTTCTTT.

The chain uses TRBV6-5 and TRBJ2-7, with a weak D call TRBD2 (7 bases). The CDR3 length is 13 residues. V lost 8 bases and J lost 3, with 14 bases in between. The V gene's germline CDR1 is MNHEY and CDR2 SVGAGI. CDR3 protein: CASLTGGRYEQYF. The CDR3, as DNA: TGTGCCAGCTTAACGGGGGGCCGCTACGAGCAGTACTTC.

The rearrangement links TRBV19 to TRBJ1-1; possible D gene TRBD1, 5 bases. The CDR3 sequence is 12 residues long. Germline V lookup: CDR1 LNHDA, CDR2 SQIVND (reference sequence). V was trimmed by 6 bases and J by 7 bases, leaving 12 bases between them. The CDR3 nucleotides read TGTGCCAGTAGAATTAGGGGAGGTGAAGCTTTCTTT. It yields the protein CASRIRGGEAFF.

This clone was recorded a few times. This chain joins TRBV27 and TRBJ1-5; perhaps TRBD1 as D (5 bases). Per the germline V gene, CDR1 is MNHEY and CDR2 is SMNVEV (reference sequence). Trimming cost V 6 bases and J 4 bases, with 10 bases left between them. This CDR3 comprises 13 residues. The CDR3 nucleotides are TGTGCCAGCAGACCGGCAGGGAATCAGCCCCAGCATTTT. This gives the protein CASRPAGNQPQHF.

On this clone itself: Different DNA sequences within this sample yield the same CDR3. The chain employs TRBV11-2 and TRBJ2-5; weak D call: TRBD1 (6 bases). Germline loops: CDR1 SGHAT, CDR2 FQNNGV. This CDR3 region has 16 residues. The V end was cut by 7 bases, the J end by 3 bases, with 21 bases between. The CDR3 spells CASITGQGWGEETQYF. In DNA form, the CDR3 reads TGTGCCAGCATTACTGGGCAGGGGTGGGGAGAAGAGACCCAGTACTTC. The variable domain in full, with the rest retrieved from reference TRBV11-2 and TRBJ2-5, is EAGVAQSPRYKIIEKRQSVAFWCNPISGHATLYWYQQILGQGPKLLIQFQNNGVVDDSQLPKDRFSAERLKGVDSTLKIQPAKLEDSAVYLCASITGQGWGEETQYFGPGTRLLVL.

This clone was seen once. The genes are TRBV7-8 and TRBJ2-4; 9 bases are a match to TRBD1. After removal of 1 base from V and 7 bases from J, the junction contained 2 bases not matched to a gene. The germline V gene encodes CDR1 SGHVS and CDR2 FQNEAQ. This CDR3 has 14 residues. The CDR3 reads CASSLVQGANIQYF. In nucleotides, the CDR3 is TGTGCCAGCAGCTTAGTACAGGGGGCGAACATTCAGTACTTC.

The chain is built from TRBV19 and TRBJ2-7; 9 positions match TRBD1. Germline values: CDR1 LNHDA, CDR2 SQIVND (reference sequence). CDR3 length: 15 amino acids. The junction had 5 bases not matched to a gene; V was cut back by 3 bases and J by 2 bases. CDR3 nucleotides: TGTGCCAGTAGTATTTCCGGGACAGGGCCCTACGAGCAGTACTTC. Translation: CASSISGTGPYEQYF.

This clone has ten or more counts. This chain connects TRBV4-3 to TRBJ2-3, with D possibly being TRBD1 (5 bases). This CDR3 has 16 amino acids. Trimming took off 0 bases at V and 2 bases at J, with 12 bases between the two ends. The germline V gene encodes CDR1 LGHNA and CDR2 YSLEER. The CDR3 loop is CASSQDPGQLTDTQYF. CDR3 coding DNA: TGCGCCAGCAGCCAAGATCCAGGACAACTCACAGATACGCAGTATTTT.

Comments on this clone: Other DNA sequences within the sample encode an identical CDR3. This chain joins TRBV28 and TRBJ2-1; possible D gene TRBD2, 6 bases. V dropped 0 bases and J dropped 7 bases, with 10 bases sitting between them. Germline values: CDR1 MDHEN, CDR2 SYDVKM. This CDR3 has 14 residues. This CDR3 reads CASSLWGGRNEQFF. The CDR3 nucleotides read TGTGCCAGCAGTTTATGGGGGGGTCGAAATGAGCAGTTCTTC.

This chain links TRBV7-7 with TRBJ2-5; tentative D call: TRBD1 (6 bases). This CDR3 is 14 amino acids long. Per germline, CDR1 SSHAT and CDR2 FNYEAQ (reference sequence). Trimming pared 5 bases from V and 3 bases from J, leaving 13 bases between. CDR3 in DNA: TGTGCCAGCAGCCTAAACAAGGGGGAAGAGACCCAGTACTTC. Protein sequence: CASSLNKGEETQYF. The entire variable domain, with the rest obtained from reference TRBV7-7 and TRBJ2-5, is as follows: GAGVSQSPRYKVTKRGQDVTLRCDPISSHATLYWYQQALGQGPEFLTYFNYEAQPDKSGLPSDRFSAERPEGSISTLTIQRTEQRDSAMYRCASSLNKGEETQYFGPGTRLLVL.

Here the CDR3 DNA reads TGTGCCAGCAGTCCACTGGGGTCGGGGGGAGAGACCCAGTACTTC. This encodes CASSPLGSGGETQYF. This rearrangement joins TRBV7-2 to TRBJ2-5; 7 positions agree with TRBD2. Losses at the gene ends were 6 bases for V and 4 bases for J; bases not matched to a gene: 11. The length of the CDR3 is 15 residues. CDR1 SGHTA and CDR2 FQGNSA come from the germline V gene.

This rearrangement joins TRBV4-2 to TRBJ2-3; TRBD2 is a possible D gene (7 bases). The length of the CDR3 is 15 residues. V lost 1 base, J lost 4 bases, and 12 bases lay in between. Germline V gene lookup returns CDR1 LGHNA and CDR2 YNFKEQ. CDR3 residues: CASSQVEGGPDTQYF. The CDR3 region has the DNA TGTGCCAGCAGCCAAGTGGAGGGGGGGCCAGATACGCAGTATTTT.

This chain links TRBV5-4 with TRBJ1-1; 11 bases line up with TRBD1. Germline V lookup: CDR1 SGHNT, CDR2 YYREEE (reference sequence). The CDR3 is made up of 16 amino acids. V was pared by 5 bases and J by 1 base, with 7 bases of the junction left unmatched. The CDR3 DNA is TGTGCCAGCAGTCCCGGGACAGGGGGATCGAACACTGAAGCTTTCTTT. Its translation is CASSPGTGGSNTEAFF.

This clone is deemed medium-sized. The CDR3 reads CASRPTRQGSFYEQYF. DNA for the CDR3: TGTGCCAGTAGACCCACCCGACAGGGGTCTTTCTACGAGCAGTACTTC. V gene TRBV19 combines with J gene TRBJ2-7; 8 nucleotides match TRBD1. V trimming: 6 bases; J trimming: 3 bases; junction bases outside the gene matches: 13. Germline values: CDR1 LNHDA, CDR2 SQIVND (reference sequence). There are 16 residues in the CDR3.

V gene TRBV6-4 combines with J gene TRBJ2-6; D remains ambiguous. This CDR3 contains 16 residues. Germline V gene sequence: CDR1 MRHNA, CDR2 SNTAGT. Between the trimmed V and J ends, which lost 2 bases and 4 bases, there was a span of 12 bases. As DNA, the CDR3 is TGTGCCAGCAGTGACACTAACGTAGCCGGGGCCAACGTCCTGACTTTC. Protein: CASSDTNVAGANVLTF.

This rearrangement joins TRBV6-6 to TRBJ2-5; 12 bases match TRBD2. This CDR3 region has 13 residues. With V trimmed by 10 bases and J by 7 bases, 7 bases remained unmatched. Germline CDR1 MNHNY, CDR2 SVGAGI (reference sequence). The DNA for the CDR3 is TGTGCCACCCTACTAGCGGGAGGTGGGACCCAGTACTTC. This translates into CATLLAGGGTQYF.

This clone came up once. The rearrangement joins TRBV9 to TRBJ1-3; 9 bases fit TRBD1. This CDR3 contains 18 residues. Trimming removed 3 bases from V and 1 base from J; junction bases left unmatched: 11. From germline, CDR1 is SGDLS and CDR2 YYNGEE. The CDR3 bases are TGTGCCAGCAGCGCCCCCGTTCGGGACAGGGTTTCTGGAAACACCATATATTTT. It codes for CASSAPVRDRVSGNTIYF.

The chain uses TRBV18 and TRBJ2-1; 8 bases map to TRBD2. The length of the CDR3 is 16 residues. Trimming cost V 0 bases and J 6 bases; bases outside gene matches: 7. CDR1 is KGHSH and CDR2 is LQKENI in the germline V gene. The CDR3 region is CASSPPDRGGLNEQFF. The CDR3 DNA is TGTGCCAGCTCACCACCTGACCGGGGGGGCCTCAATGAGCAGTTCTTC.

The chain links TRBV19 to TRBJ2-3, with 7 nucleotides matching TRBD1. Trimming cost V 4 bases and J 6 bases; bases outside gene matches: 7. CDR1 and CDR2 (germline): LNHDA, SQIVND (reference sequence). CDR3 length equals 14 residues. The CDR3 reads CASSTGQSWDTQYF. The CDR3 nucleotides read TGTGCCAGTAGTACGGGACAGTCGTGGGATACGCAGTATTTT. The full variable domain, with the rest looked up from reference TRBV19 and TRBJ2-3, is DGGITQSPKYLFRKEGQNVTLSCEQNLNHDAMYWYRQDPGQGLRLIYYSQIVNDFQKGDIAEGYSVSREKKESFPLTVTSAQKNPTAFYLCASSTGQSWDTQYFGPGTRLTVL.

The chain recombines TRBV6-2 or TRBV6-3 with TRBJ2-1; 11 bases line up with TRBD2. CDR1 is MNHEY, CDR2 SVGEGT, per germline. The trim removed 6 bases at V and 0 bases at J, leaving 13 bases unmatched. The CDR3 consists of 19 residues. The CDR3 reads CASSVLAGDTFISYNEQFF. Written as DNA, the CDR3 is TGTGCCAGCAGCGTACTAGCGGGGGATACCTTTATCTCCTACAATGAGCAGTTCTTC.

CDR3: CASSYPGQGVNEQYF. CDR3 nucleotide sequence: TGTGCCAGCAGTTACCCGGGACAGGGGGTCAACGAGCAGTACTTC. This chain joins TRBV6-2 or TRBV6-3 and TRBJ2-7, with 11 bases aligning to TRBD1. The CDR3 loop spans 15 amino acids. Per germline, CDR1 MNHEY and CDR2 SVGEGT. V gave up 2 bases and J gave up 5 bases; unmatched junction bases: 5.

This sequence joins TRBV14 and TRBJ2-7, with 15 bases that match TRBD2. Trimming cost V 4 bases and J 4 bases; bases outside gene matches: 11. Germline loops: CDR1 SGHDN, CDR2 FVKESK. The CDR3 runs to 18 residues. The CDR3 protein is CASSPTGLAGGYQYEQYF. The CDR3 region has the DNA TGTGCCAGCAGCCCGACGGGACTAGCGGGAGGATACCAATACGAGCAGTACTTC.

The chain uses TRBV14 and TRBJ1-1, with D unresolved. Trimming pared 1 base from V and 7 bases from J, leaving 10 bases between. CDR3 length equals 13 residues. Looked up from germline, CDR1 is SGHDN and CDR2 is FVKESK. CDR3 in amino acids: CASSQAPAREAFF. The CDR3 region has the DNA TGTGCCAGCAGCCAAGCCCCCGCGCGTGAAGCTTTCTTT.

This chain connects TRBV4-1 to TRBJ2-7; D is undetermined. Germline CDR1 and CDR2: MGHRA and YSYEKL. V was trimmed by 1 base and J by 3 bases, leaving 10 bases between them. There are 14 residues in the CDR3. The CDR3 DNA follows: TGCGCCAGCAGCCAAGTGGGCGTAGGCTACGAGCAGTACTTC. Its protein product is CASSQVGVGYEQYF.